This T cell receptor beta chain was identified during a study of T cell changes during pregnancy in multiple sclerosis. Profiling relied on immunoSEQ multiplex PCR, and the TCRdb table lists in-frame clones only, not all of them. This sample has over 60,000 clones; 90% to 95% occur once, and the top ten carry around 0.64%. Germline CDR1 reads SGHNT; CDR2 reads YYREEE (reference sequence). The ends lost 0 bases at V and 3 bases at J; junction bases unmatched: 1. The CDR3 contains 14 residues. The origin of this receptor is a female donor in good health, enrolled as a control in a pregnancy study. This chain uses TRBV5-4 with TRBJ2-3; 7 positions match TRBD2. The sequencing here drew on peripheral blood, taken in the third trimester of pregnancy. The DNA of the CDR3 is TGTGCCAGCAGCTTGGACGGGGGGACAGATACGCAGTATTTT. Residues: CASSLDGGTDTQYF. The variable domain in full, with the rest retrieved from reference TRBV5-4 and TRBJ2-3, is ETGVTQSPTHLIKTRGQQVTLRCSSQSGHNTVSWYQQALGQGPQFIFQYYREEENGRGNFPPRFSGLQFPNYSSELNVNALELDDSALYLCASSLDGGTDTQYFGPGTRLTVL.